This TCR beta chain was sequenced during a study of blood T cell repertoires in COVID-19. Study information: Spain, Italy and the United States supplied samples that represented acute and convalescent COVID-19. Nucleic acid was either cDNA or gDNA, and it came from T cells, B-cell-depleted T cells, or PBMCs.

Assay used: immunoSEQ multiplex PCR; TCRdb lists only in-frame clones, some missing. The table has approximately 200,000 clones, approximately 86% seen once; the top ten hold about 4.6%. A COVID-19 case had been met by exposed participants during the 2 weeks before study entry. Per the germline V gene, CDR1 is SGHDN and CDR2 is FVKESK. Losses at the gene ends were 4 bases for V and 0 bases for J; bases not matched to a gene: 6. This CDR3 spans 16 amino acids. The material sequenced was PBMCs or T cells enriched from blood (not recorded which). This clonotype was sampled from a woman in her thirties who had been exposed to COVID-19. The V gene is TRBV14, the J gene TRBJ1-3, with TRBD1 matching 7 bases. In nucleotides, the CDR3 is TGTGCCAGCAGCCGGGACAGAGCCTTCTCTGGAAACACCATATATTTT. Protein: CASSRDRAFSGNTIYF. Based on the CDR3 plus reference TRBV14 and TRBJ1-3, the full variable domain is EAGVTQFPSHSVIEKGQTVTLRCDPISGHDNLYWYRRVMGKEIKFLLHFVKESKQDESGMPNNRFLAERTGGTYSTLKVQPAELEDSGVYFCASSRDRAFSGNTIYFGEGSWLTVV.